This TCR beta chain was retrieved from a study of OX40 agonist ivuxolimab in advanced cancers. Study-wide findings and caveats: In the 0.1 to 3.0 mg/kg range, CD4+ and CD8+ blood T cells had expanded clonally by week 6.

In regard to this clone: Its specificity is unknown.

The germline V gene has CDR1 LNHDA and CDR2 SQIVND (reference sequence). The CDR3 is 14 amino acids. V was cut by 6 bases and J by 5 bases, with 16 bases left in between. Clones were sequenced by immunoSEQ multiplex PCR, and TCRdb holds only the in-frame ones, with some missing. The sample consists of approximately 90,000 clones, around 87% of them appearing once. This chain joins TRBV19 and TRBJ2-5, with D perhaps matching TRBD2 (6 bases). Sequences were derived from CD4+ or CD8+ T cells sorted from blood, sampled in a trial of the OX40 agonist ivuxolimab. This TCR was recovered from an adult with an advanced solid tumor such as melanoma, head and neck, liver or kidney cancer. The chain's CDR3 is CASSPVGGGETQYF. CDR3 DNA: TGTGCCAGTAGCCCCGTGGGGGGTGGTGAGACCCAGTACTTC.